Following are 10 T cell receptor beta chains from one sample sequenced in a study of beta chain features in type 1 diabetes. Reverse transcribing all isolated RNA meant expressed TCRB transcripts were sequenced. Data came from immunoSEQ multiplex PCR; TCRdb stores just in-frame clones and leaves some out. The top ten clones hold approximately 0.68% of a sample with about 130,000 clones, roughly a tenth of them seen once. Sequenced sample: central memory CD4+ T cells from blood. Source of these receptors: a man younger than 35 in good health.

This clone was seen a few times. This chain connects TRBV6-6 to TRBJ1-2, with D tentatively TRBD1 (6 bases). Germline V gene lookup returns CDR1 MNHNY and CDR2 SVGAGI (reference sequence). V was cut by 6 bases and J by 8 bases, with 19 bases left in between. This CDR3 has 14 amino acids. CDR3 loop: CASSPGTSQRGYTF. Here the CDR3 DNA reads TGTGCCAGCAGCCCCGGGACATCTCAGAGGGGCTACACCTTC.

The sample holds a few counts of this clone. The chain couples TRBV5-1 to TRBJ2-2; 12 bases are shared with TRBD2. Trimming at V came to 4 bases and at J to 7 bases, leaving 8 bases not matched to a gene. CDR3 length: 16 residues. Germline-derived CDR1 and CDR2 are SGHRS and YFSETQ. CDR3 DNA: TGCGCCAGCAGCGTGACTAGCGGGGGACAGAGCGGGGAGCTGTTTTTT. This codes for CASSVTSGGQSGELFF.

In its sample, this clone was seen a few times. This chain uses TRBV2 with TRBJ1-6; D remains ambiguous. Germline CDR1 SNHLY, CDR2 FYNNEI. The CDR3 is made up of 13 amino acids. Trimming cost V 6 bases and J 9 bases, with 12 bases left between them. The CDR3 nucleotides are TGTGCCAGCAGAGCCGAGGGCCCTTCACCCCTCCACTTT. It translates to CASRAEGPSPLHF.

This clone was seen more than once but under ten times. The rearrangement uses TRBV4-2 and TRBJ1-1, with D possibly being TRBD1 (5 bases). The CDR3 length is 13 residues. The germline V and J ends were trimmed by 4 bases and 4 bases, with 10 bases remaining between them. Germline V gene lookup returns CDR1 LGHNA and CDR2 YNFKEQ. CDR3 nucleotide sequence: TGTGCCAGCAGCCCGGGTCAGGGCACTGAAGCTTTCTTT. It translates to CASSPGQGTEAFF.

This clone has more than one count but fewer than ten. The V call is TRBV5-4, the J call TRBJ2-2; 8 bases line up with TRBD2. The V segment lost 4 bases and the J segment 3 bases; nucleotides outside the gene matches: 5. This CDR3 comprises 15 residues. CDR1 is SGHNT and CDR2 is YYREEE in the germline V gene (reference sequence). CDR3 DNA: TGTGCCAGCAGCGTCCCGGGGGGGGACACCGGGGAGCTGTTTTTT. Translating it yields CASSVPGGDTGELFF.

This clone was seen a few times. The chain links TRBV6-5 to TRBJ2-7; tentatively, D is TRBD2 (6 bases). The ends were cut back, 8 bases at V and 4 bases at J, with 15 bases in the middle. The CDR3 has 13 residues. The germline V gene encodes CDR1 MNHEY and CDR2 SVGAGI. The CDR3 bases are TGTGCCAGCCGGGAGACAGTTAAGTACGAGCAGTACTTC. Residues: CASRETVKYEQYF.

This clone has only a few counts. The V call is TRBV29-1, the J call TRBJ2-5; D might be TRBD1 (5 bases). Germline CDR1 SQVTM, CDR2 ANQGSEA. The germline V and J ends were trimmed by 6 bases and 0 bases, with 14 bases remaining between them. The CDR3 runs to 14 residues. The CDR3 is CSVRRQYNQETQYF. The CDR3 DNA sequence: TGCAGCGTACGGAGACAGTACAACCAAGAGACCCAGTACTTC.

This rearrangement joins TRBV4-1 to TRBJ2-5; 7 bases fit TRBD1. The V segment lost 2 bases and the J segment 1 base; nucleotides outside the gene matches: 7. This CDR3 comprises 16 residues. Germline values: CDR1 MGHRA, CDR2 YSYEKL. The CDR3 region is CASSQRQGRGQETQYF. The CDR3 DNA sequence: TGCGCCAGCAGCCAAAGACAGGGTAGGGGCCAAGAGACCCAGTACTTC.

CDR3: CASSPGGGTPTEAFF. The CDR3 nucleotides are TGTGCCAGCAGCCCCGGGGGGGGGACCCCGACTGAAGCTTTCTTT. V usage is TRBV5-4 and J usage is TRBJ1-1; a possible D gene is TRBD1 (5 bases). Germline assignment: CDR1 SGHNT and CDR2 YYREEE (reference sequence). V was clipped by 4 bases and J by 5 bases, with 18 bases between them. This CDR3 spans 15 amino acids.

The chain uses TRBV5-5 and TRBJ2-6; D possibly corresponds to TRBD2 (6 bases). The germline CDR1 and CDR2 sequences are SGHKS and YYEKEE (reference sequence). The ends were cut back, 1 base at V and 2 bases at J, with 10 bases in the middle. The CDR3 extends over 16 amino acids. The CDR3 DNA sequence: TGTGCCAGCAGCTTGCACCCGGGGGCTGGGGCCAACGTCCTGACTTTC. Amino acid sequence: CASSLHPGAGANVLTF.